What follows is one TCR beta chain and its context. The antigen is unknown. These data originate in a study of cytomegalovirus exposure and HLA in healthy donors. The study, taken as a whole, reports: Roughly even sequencing depth across donors was the assumption behind the presence/absence analyses. When a later analysis was performed, an Asian-associated ancestry cluster reportedly had fewer N-insertions than the 666-donor mean. In a later analysis, several top co-occurrence clusters appeared linked to parvovirus B19, influenza, CMV and Epstein-Barr virus. Trimming of TCR beta V- and J-genes showed a link, identified in a later analysis, to a missense DCLRE1C variant.

Deletions cut 3 bases from V and 7 bases from J, with 15 bases between. Germline CDR1 is MNHNS and CDR2 is SASEGT. The CDR3 is made up of 14 amino acids. PCR primers comprised 60 Vbeta and 13 Jbeta primers. Clones were read by immunoSEQ multiplex PCR, and TCRdb kept only the in-frame ones, dropping some. The table has over 150,000 clones, around 85% seen once. Material: PBMCs. The source of this sequence is a woman aged 25 to 45 in good health and CMV-seronegative. The chain joins TRBV6-1 to TRBJ1-2; D is perhaps TRBD1 (5 bases). The chain's CDR3 is CASSEQASGGGYTF. In nucleotides, the CDR3 is TGTGCCAGCAGTGAGCAGGCCAGCGGGGGTGGCTACACCTTC.